These 4 T cell receptor beta chains came from one sample sequenced in a study of CD8 T cell repertoires and HIV-1 epitope variants. Profiled with immunoSEQ multiplex PCR; TCRdb holds only in-frame clones, not every one. The sample includes nearly 7,000 clones, over 55% of them seen just once. These TCRs are of unknown antigen specificity. Sequences were obtained from cultured CD8+ T cells derived from PBMCs. These receptor sequences come from a male donor with HIV.

The J gene is TRBJ2-3, the V gene TRBV5-1, with 15 bases that match TRBD2. Germline CDR1 SGHRS, CDR2 YFSETQ. V lost 3 bases, J lost 6 bases, and 14 bases stayed unmatched. The CDR3 covers 19 residues. This CDR3 reads CASSSNPGTSGRSADTQYF. The DNA for the CDR3 is TGCGCCAGCAGCTCAAATCCCGGGACTAGCGGGAGGTCCGCGGATACGCAGTATTTT. Filled out from reference TRBV5-1 and TRBJ2-3, the complete variable domain reads KAGVTQTPRYLIKTRGQQVTLSCSPISGHRSVSWYQQTPGQGLQFLFEYFSETQRNKGNFPGRFSGRQFSNSRSEMNVSTLELGDSALYLCASSSNPGTSGRSADTQYFGPGTRLTVL.

The chain couples TRBV6-6 to TRBJ2-3, with D hard to call. The CDR3 has 13 residues. V lost 3 bases to trimming and J lost 2 bases, with 6 bases between them. CDR1 is MNHNY, CDR2 SVGAGI, per germline (reference sequence). DNA of the CDR3: TGTGCCAGCAGTTATCTATCCACAGATACGCAGTATTTT. Residues: CASSYLSTDTQYF.

J is TRBJ2-3 and V is TRBV27; 10 bases line up with TRBD2. Per the germline V gene, CDR1 is MNHEY and CDR2 is SMNVEV (reference sequence). Trimming at V came to 6 bases and at J to 4 bases, leaving 4 bases not matched to a gene. The CDR3 totals 14 residues. The CDR3 reads CASSLSGGADTQYF. The CDR3, as DNA: TGTGCCAGCAGCCTCAGCGGGGGGGCAGATACGCAGTATTTT.

The V call is TRBV28, the J call TRBJ2-7; TRBD2 might be the D (6 bases). Germline CDR1 MDHEN, CDR2 SYDVKM. V shed 3 bases and J shed 2 bases, with 8 bases lying between them. The CDR3 extends over 13 amino acids. The CDR3 DNA reads as TGTGCCAGCAGTTTGAGCGGGCCCTACGAGCAGTACTTC. This codes for CASSLSGPYEQYF.